This entry features one T cell receptor beta chain sequence. The antigen is unknown. These data come from a study of cytomegalovirus exposure and HLA in healthy donors. Both 60 Vbeta primers and 13 Jbeta primers went into the PCR. Here immunoSEQ multiplex PCR was the method, and the copy in TCRdb shows in-frame clones only, minus some. The sample carries some 190,000 clones, roughly 77% recorded once. The J segment lost 4 bases and the V segment lost 3 bases, leaving 10 bases of the junction unmatched. From germline, CDR1 is SGHDT and CDR2 YYEEEE. The CDR3 is 15 amino acids. Points from the study as a whole: There were 164 TCR beta chains listed as cytomegalovirus-associated. Productive status was seen about 90% or about 30% of the time for most TCR beta V segments in an earlier analysis. A link between a missense DCLRE1C variant and TCR beta V- and J-gene trimming emerged from a later analysis. In a later analysis, at a false discovery rate of 0.05, about 15,000 TCR beta sequences were associated with HLA alleles.

Specimen: PBMCs. This clonotype was sampled from a woman between 25 and 40 years old in good health and CMV-seronegative. This chain connects TRBV5-6 to TRBJ2-7; TRBD1 aligns across 7 bases. The CDR3 region is CASSSSRTGLYEQYF. The DNA for the CDR3 is TGTGCCAGCAGCTCCTCCCGGACAGGATTATACGAGCAGTACTTC.